This entry describes one T cell receptor (beta chain). These data come from a study of blood T cell repertoires in COVID-19. Produced via immunoSEQ multiplex PCR; TCRdb's table is partial and in-frame only. The sample contains over 150,000 clones, approximately 94% of which appear only once. V gave up 1 base and J gave up 5 bases, with 11 bases separating them. The length of the CDR3 is 14 residues. Germline V gives CDR1 LGHDT, CDR2 YNNKEL (reference sequence). Source material: peripheral blood. The receptor was derived from a man aged 25 to 40 with COVID-19, enrolled during active disease. The chain carries TRBV3-1 (or the pseudogene TRBV3-2) and TRBJ1-1; tentative D call: TRBD1 (5 bases). The DNA of the CDR3 is TGTGCCAGCAGCCAAGGGGGGGTTCCGACTGAAGCTTTCTTT. Its translation: CASSQGGVPTEAFF.